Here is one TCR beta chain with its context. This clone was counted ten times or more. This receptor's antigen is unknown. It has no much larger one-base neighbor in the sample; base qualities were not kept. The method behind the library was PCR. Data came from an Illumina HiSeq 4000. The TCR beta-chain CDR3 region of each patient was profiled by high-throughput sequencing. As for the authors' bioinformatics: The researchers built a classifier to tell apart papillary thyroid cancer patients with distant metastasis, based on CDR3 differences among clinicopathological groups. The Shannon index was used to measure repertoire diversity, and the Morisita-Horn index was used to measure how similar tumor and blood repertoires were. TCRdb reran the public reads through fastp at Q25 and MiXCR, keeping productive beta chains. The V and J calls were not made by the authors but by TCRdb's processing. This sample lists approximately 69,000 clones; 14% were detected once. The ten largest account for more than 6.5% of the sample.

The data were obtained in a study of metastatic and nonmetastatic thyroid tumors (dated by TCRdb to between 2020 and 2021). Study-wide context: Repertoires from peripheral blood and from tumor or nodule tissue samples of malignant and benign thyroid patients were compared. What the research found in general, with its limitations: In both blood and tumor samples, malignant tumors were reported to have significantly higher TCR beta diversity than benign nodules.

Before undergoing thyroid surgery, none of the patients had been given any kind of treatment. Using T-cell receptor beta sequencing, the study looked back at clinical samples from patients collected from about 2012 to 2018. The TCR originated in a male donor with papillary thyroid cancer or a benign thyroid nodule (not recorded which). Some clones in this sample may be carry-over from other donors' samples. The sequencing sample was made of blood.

Here is the DNA: TGCGCCAGCAGCCAAGAAAGTGTTGTATTCGGGGGCGATACCGGGGAGCTGTTTTTT. Translation gives CASSQESVVFGGDTGELFF. Recombination connected TRBV4-1 to TRBJ2-2, with the D gene possibly TRBD1 or TRBD2, each one fitting 6 bases. Including the terminal cysteine and phenylalanine, the CDR3 comprises 19 residues. Left in the record is the CDR3 DNA by itself, 57 bases read in frame from the first base. CDR1 MGHRA and CDR2 YSYEKL were looked up in the germline V gene. V loses 0 bases, J loses 5 bases, and the germline ends lie 22 bases apart.